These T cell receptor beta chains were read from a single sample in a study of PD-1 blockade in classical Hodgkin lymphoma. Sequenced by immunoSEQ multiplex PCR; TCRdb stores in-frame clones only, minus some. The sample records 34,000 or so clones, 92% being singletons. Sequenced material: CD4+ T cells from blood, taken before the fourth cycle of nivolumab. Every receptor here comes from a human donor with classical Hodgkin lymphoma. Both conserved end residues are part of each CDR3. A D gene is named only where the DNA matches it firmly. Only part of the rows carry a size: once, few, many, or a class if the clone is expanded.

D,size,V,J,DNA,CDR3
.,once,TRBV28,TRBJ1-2,TGTGCCAGCAGTTTGATCCTCCCCCCGGGCAGGAGTTATGGCTACACCTTC,CASSLILPPGRSYGYTF
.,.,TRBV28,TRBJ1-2,TGTGCCAGCAGTTTAGGCTGGGGCTACACCTTC,CASSLGWGYTF
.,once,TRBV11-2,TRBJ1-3,TGTGCCAGCAGTGACAGGAGAAACACCATATATTTT,CASSDRRNTIYF
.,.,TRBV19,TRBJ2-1,TGTGCCAGTAGTATATTGGGAGGTGGCGATGAGCAGTTCTTC,CASSILGGGDEQFF
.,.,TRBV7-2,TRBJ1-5,TGTGCCAGCAGCTTAGGCAGGGACCAGCCCCAGCATTTT,CASSLGRDQPQHF
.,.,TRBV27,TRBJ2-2,TGTGCCAGCAGTTTTCTGAACACCGGGGAGCTGTTTTTT,CASSFLNTGELFF
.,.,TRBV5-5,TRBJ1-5,TGTGCCAGCAGCCAGCTGACAGGCAGGGGCCAGCATTTT,CASSQLTGRGQHF
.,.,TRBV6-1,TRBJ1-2,TGTGCCAGCAAGGAGGGACCGATAACTAACTATGGCTACACCTTC,CASKEGPITNYGYTF
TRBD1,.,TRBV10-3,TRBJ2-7,TGTGCCATCAGTGCGACAGGGTCCGCCTACGAGCAGTACTTC,CAISATGSAYEQYF
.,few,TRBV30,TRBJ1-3,TGTGCCTGGAGTAGAGGGTGGGACACCATATATTTT,CAWSRGWDTIYF
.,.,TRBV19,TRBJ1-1,TGTGCCAGTAATAGGCGGCTGAACACTGAAGCTTTCTTT,CASNRRLNTEAFF
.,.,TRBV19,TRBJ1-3,TGTGCCAGTAGTCTTGACCACGTGGGAAACACCATATATTTT,CASSLDHVGNTIYF
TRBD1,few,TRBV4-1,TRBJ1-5,TGCGCCAGCAGCCAAAGTGGGACAGGCAATCAGCCCCAGCATTTT,CASSQSGTGNQPQHF
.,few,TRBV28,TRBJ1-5,TGTGCCAGCAGTTTATCCCAGCAGCCCCAGCATTTT,CASSLSQQPQHF
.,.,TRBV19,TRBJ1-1,TGTGCCAGTAGGAGAAGGGGGGGCGCGGTAACTGAAGCTTTCTTT,CASRRRGGAVTEAFF
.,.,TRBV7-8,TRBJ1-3,TGTGCCAGCACCCACACCAGGGTATTCGAAAACACCATATATTTT,CASTHTRVFENTIYF
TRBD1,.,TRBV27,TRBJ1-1,TGTGCCAGCACCAATGAGCTACGGACAGGGGGCACTGAAGCTTTCTTT,CASTNELRTGGTEAFF
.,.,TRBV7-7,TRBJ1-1,TGTGCTAGCAGCGTTCATGGGGGCAAAGCTTTCTTT,CASSVHGGKAFF
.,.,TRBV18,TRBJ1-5,TGTGCCAGCTCACTAAGTGCAGGGGCGGAACAGCCCCAGCATTTT,CASSLSAGAEQPQHF
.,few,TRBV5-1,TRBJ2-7,TGCGCCAGCAGCTGGAACTACGAGCAGTACTTC,CASSWNYEQYF
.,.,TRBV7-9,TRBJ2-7,TGTGCCAGCGCCACAGGGTGGGTACTCGAGCAGTACTTC,CASATGWVLEQYF
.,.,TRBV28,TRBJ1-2,TGTGCCAGCAGCCAAACAGGGTTGGATGGCTACACCTTC,CASSQTGLDGYTF
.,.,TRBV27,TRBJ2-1,TGTGCCAGCAGTTTCTTCACGCGTAATGAGCAGTTCTTC,CASSFFTRNEQFF
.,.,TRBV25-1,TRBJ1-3,TGTGCCAGCAGTGTCCGCGGGGGAGATGGAAACACCATATATTTT,CASSVRGGDGNTIYF
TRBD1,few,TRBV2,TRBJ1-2,TGTGCCAGCAGTGAGCACAGGGGCTATGGCTACACCTTC,CASSEHRGYGYTF
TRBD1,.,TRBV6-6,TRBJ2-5,TGTGCCAGCAGTCTATTAGACAGGGGCGGAGAGACCCAGTACTTC,CASSLLDRGGETQYF
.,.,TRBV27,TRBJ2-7,TGTGCCAGCAGTTTAGGACAGAACTACGAGCAGTACTTC,CASSLGQNYEQYF
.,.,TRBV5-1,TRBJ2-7,TGCGCCAGCAGCTTGCCTGGAGGGTACGAGCAGTACTTC,CASSLPGGYEQYF
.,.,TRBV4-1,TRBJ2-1,TGCGCCAGCACTCCGGGAGCAAACTACAATGAGCAGTTCTTC,CASTPGANYNEQFF
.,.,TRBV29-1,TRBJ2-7,TGCAGCGTTACCGACAGGTCCTACGAGCAGTACTTC,CSVTDRSYEQYF
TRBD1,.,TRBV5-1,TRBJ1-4,TGCGCCAGCAGCGGGGACAGGGGTTCTAATGAAAAACTGTTTTTT,CASSGDRGSNEKLFF
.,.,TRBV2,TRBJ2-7,TGTGCCAGCAGGGGGAGGCGATCCTACGAGCAGTACTTC,CASRGRRSYEQYF
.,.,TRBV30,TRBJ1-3,TGTGCCTGGAGTGGGGACACGGAAGGTGGTACTAGCTCTGGAAACACCATATATTTT,CAWSGDTEGGTSSGNTIYF
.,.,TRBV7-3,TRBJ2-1,TGTGCCAGCAGCTTACAGGGGAATGAGCAGTTCTTC,CASSLQGNEQFF
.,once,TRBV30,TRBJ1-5,TGTGCCTGGAGTGCCCTAGGACAGAATCAGCCCCAGCATTTT,CAWSALGQNQPQHF
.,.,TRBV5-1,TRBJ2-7,TGCGCCAGCAGCCCTGGGGTTAGTGGGCTCTCCTACGAGCAGTACTTC,CASSPGVSGLSYEQYF
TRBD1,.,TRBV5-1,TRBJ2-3,TGCGCCAGCAGGTTCTCGGGACAGCACACAGATACGCAGTATTTT,CASRFSGQHTDTQYF
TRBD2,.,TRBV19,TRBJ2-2,TGTGCCAGTAGACGTCTAGCGGGGGAAAACACCGGGGAGCTGTTTTTT,CASRRLAGENTGELFF
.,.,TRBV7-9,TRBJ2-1,TGTGCCAGCAGCTTAGAAGGGAGGGGGCGCAATGAGCAGTTCTTC,CASSLEGRGRNEQFF
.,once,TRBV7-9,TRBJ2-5,TGTGCCAGCAGCTTAAGCACGGGAGAGACCCAGTACTTC,CASSLSTGETQYF
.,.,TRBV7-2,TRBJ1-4,TGTGCCAGCAGCTTAGTCGGCTCAAAACTGTTTTTT,CASSLVGSKLFF
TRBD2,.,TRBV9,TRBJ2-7,TGTGCCAGCAGCGTAGGGACTAGTTTCGGCGAGCAGTACTTC,CASSVGTSFGEQYF
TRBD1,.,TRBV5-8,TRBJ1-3,TGTGCCAGCAGCTTGGCAGGGGGCGCAGGAAACACCATATATTTT,CASSLAGGAGNTIYF
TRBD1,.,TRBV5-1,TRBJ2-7,TGCGCCAGCAGCACGGGACAGACCTACGAGCAGTACTTC,CASSTGQTYEQYF
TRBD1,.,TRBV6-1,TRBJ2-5,TGTGCCAGCAGGGACAGGGGGTCAGGAGAGACCCAGTACTTC,CASRDRGSGETQYF
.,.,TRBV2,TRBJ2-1,TGTGCCAGCAGTGTGGGAGTAAATGAGCAGTTCTTC,CASSVGVNEQFF
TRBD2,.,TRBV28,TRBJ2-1,TGTGCCAGCAGTCTAGCGGGAGGGCCCTACAATGAGCAGTTCTTC,CASSLAGGPYNEQFF
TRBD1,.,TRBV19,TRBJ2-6,TGTGCCAGTAGCCCCCAGGGGGCTGCCAACGTCCTGACTTTC,CASSPQGAANVLTF
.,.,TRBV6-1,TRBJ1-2,TGTGCCAGCAGTCAGCCACTTAACTATGGCTACACCTTC,CASSQPLNYGYTF
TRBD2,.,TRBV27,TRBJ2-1,TGTGCCACCAAGTATAGGACTAGTTTAGGTAATGAGCAGTTCTTC,CATKYRTSLGNEQFF
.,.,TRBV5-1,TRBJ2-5,TGCGCCAGCAGCCCCTTAGGTAGCGAGACCCAGTACTTC,CASSPLGSETQYF
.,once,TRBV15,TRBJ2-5,TGTGCCACCAGCAGAGTACGAGACCACATCCAGGAGACCCAGTACTTC,CATSRVRDHIQETQYF
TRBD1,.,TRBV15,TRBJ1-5,TGTGCCGCCCAAAGGGGGCGCGGTCAGCCCCAGCATTTT,CAAQRGRGQPQHF
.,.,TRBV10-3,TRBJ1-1,TGTGCCATCAGTGAGTCAGGGATGAACACTGAAGCTTTCTTT,CAISESGMNTEAFF